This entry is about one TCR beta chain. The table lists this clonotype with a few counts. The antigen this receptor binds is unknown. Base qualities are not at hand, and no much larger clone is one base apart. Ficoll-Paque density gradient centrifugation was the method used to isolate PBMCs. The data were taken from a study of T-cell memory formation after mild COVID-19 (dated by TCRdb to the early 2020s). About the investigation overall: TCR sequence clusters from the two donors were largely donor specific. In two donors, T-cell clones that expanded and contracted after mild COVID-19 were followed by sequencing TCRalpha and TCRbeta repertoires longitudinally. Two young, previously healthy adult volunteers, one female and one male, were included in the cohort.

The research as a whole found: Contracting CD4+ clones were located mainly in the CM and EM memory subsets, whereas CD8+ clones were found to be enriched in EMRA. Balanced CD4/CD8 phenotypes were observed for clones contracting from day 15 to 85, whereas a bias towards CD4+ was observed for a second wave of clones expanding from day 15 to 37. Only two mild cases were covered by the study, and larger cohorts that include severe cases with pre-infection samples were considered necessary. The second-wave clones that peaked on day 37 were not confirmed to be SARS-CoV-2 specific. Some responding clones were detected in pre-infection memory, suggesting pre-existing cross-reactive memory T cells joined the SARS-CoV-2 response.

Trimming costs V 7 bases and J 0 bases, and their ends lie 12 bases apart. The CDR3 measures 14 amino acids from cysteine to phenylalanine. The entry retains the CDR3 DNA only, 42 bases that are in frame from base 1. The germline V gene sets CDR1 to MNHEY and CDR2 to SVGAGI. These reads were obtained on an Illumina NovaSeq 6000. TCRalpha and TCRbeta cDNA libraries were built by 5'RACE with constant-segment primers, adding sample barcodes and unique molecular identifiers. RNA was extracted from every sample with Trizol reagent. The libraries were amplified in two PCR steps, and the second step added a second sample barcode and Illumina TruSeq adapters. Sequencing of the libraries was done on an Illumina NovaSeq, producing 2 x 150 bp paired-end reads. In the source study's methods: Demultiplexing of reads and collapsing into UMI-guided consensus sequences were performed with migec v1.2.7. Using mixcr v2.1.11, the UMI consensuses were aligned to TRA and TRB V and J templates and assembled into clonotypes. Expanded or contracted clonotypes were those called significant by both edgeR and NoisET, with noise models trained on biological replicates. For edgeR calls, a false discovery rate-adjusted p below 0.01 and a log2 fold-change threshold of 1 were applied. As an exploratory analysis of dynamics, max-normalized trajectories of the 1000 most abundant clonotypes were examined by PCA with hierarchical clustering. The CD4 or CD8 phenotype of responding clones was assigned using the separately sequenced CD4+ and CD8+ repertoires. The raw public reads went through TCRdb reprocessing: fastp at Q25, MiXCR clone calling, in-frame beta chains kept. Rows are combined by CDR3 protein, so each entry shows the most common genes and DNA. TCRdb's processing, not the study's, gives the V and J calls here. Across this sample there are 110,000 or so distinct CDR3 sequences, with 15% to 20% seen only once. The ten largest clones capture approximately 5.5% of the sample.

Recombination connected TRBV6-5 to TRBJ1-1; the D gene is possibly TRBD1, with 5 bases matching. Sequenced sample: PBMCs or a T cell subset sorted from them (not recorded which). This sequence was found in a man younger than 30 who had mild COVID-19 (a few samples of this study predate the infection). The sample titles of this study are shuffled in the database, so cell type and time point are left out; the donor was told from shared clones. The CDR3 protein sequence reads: CASKTGRMNTEAFF. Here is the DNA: TGTGCCAGCAAAACGGGACGGATGAACACTGAAGCTTTCTTT.